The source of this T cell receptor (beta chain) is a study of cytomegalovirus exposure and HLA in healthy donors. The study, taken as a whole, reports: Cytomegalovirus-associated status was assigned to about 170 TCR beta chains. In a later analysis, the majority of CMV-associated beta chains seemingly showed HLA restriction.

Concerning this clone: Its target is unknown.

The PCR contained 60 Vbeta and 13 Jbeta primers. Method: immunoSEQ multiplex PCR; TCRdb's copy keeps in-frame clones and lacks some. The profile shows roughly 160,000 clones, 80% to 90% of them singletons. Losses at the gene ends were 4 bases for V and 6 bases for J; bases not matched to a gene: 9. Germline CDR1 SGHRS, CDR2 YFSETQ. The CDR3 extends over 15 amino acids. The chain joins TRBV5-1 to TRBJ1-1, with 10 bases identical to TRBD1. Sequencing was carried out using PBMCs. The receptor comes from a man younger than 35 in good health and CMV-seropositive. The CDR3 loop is CASSPSTGGNAEAFF. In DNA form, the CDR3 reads TGCGCCAGCAGCCCATCGACAGGGGGCAACGCTGAAGCTTTCTTT.